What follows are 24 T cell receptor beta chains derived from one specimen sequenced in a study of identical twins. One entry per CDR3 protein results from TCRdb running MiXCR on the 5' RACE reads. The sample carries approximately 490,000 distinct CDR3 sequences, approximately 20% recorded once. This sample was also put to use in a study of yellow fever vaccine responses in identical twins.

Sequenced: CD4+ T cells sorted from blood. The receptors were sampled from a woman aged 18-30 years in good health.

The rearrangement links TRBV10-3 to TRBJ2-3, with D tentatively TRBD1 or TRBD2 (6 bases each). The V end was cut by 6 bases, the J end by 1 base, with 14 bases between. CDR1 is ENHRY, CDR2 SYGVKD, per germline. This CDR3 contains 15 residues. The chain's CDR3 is CAISAPGGRTDTQYF. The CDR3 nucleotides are TGTGCCATCAGCGCCCCCGGGGGCCGCACAGATACGCAGTATTTT.

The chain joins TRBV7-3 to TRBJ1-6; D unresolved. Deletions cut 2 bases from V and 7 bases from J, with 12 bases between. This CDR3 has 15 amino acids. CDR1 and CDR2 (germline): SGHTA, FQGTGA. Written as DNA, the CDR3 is TGTGCCAGCAGCTTAGGGGATAGGAAAAATTCACCCCTCCACTTT. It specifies CASSLGDRKNSPLHF. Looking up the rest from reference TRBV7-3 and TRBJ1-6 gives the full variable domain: GAGVSQTPSNKVTEKGKYVELRCDPISGHTALYWYRQSLGQGPEFLIYFQGTGAADDSGLPNDRFFAVRPEGSVSTLKIQRTERGDSAVYLCASSLGDRKNSPLHFGNGTRLTVT.

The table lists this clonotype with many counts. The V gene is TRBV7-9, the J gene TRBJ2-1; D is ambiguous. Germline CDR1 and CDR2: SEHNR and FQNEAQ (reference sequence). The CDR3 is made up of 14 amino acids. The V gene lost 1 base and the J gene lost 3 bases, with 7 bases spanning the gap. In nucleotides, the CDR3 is TGTGCCAGCAGCTTAGAACTAAGCTACAATGAGCAGTTCTTC. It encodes CASSLELSYNEQFF.

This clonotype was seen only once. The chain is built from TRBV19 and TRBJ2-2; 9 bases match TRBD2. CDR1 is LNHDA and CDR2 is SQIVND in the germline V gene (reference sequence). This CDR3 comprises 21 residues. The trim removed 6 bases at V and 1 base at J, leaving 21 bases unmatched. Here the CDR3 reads CASSQSGGAPSGIWNTGELFF. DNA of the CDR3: TGTGCCAGTAGCCAGTCAGGGGGGGCGCCTAGCGGGATATGGAACACCGGGGAGCTGTTTTTT.

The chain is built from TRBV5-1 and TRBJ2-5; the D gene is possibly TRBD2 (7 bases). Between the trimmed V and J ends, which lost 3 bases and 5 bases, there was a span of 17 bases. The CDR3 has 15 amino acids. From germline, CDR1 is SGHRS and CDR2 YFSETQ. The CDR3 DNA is TGCGCCAGCAGCTCTTGGGGGGGGCCCGGGGAGACCCAGTACTTC. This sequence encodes CASSSWGGPGETQYF.

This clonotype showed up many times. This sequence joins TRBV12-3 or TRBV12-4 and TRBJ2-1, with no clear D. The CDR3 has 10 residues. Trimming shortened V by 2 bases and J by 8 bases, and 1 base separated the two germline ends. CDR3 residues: CASSLYEQFF. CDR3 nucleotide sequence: TGTGCCAGCAGTTTATATGAGCAGTTCTTC.

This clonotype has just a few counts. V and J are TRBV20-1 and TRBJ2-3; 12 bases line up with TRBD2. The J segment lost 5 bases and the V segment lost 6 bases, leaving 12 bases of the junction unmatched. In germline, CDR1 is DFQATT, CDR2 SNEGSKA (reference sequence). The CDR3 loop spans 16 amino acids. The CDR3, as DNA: TGCAGTGCGCCCTCCACCCTAGCGGGGGGGGTAGATACGCAGTATTTT. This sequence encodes CSAPSTLAGGVDTQYF.

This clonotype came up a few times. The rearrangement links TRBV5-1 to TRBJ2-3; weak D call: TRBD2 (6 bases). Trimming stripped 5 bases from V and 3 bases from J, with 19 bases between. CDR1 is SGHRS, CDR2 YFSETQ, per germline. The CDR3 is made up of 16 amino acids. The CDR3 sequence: CASSSGLPGSTDTQYF. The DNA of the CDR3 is TGCGCCAGCAGTTCAGGACTACCAGGGAGTACAGATACGCAGTATTTT.

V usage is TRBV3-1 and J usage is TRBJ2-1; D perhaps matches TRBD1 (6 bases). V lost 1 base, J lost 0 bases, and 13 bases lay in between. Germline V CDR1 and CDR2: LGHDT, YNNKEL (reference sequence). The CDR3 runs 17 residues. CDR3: CASSQGGRRSSYNEQFF. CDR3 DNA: TGTGCCAGCAGCCAAGGGGGGCGGAGGAGCTCCTACAATGAGCAGTTCTTC.

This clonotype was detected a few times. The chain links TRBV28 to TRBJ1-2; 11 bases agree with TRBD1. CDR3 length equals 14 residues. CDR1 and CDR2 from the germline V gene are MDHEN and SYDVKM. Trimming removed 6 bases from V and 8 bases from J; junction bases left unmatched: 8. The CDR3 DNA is TGTGCCAGCAGCCGAGGACAGGGGGCGCGGGGCTACACCTTC. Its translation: CASSRGQGARGYTF.

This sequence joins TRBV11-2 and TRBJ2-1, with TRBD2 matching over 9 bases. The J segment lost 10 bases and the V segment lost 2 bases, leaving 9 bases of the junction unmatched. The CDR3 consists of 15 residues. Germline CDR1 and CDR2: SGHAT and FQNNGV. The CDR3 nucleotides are TGTGCCAGCAGCTTAAGAAGCCCTAGCGGGATAGAGCAGTTCTTC. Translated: CASSLRSPSGIEQFF. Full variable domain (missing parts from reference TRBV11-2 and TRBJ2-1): EAGVAQSPRYKIIEKRQSVAFWCNPISGHATLYWYQQILGQGPKLLIQFQNNGVVDDSQLPKDRFSAERLKGVDSTLKIQPAKLEDSAVYLCASSLRSPSGIEQFFGPGTRLTVL.

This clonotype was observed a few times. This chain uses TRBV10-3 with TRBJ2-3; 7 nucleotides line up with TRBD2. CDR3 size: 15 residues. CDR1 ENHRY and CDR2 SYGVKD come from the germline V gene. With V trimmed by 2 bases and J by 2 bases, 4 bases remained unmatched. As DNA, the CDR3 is TGTGCCATCAGTGAGCGCGGGAGCTACACAGATACGCAGTATTTT. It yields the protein CAISERGSYTDTQYF.

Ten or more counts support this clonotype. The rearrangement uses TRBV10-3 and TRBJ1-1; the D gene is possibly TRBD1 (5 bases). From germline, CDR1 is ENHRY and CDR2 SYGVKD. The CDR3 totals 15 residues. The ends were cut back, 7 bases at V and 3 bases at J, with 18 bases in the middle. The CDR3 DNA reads TGTGCCATCATGGGAGGCAGGGTAACGGACACTGAAGCTTTCTTT. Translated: CAIMGGRVTDTEAFF.

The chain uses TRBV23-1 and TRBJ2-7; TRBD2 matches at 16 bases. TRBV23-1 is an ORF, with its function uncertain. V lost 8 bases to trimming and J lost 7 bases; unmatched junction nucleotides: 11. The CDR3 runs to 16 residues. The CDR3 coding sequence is TGCGCCAGCTGTACCGGGACTAGCGGGAGGGCCGGGGAGCAGTACTTC. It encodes CASCTGTSGRAGEQYF.

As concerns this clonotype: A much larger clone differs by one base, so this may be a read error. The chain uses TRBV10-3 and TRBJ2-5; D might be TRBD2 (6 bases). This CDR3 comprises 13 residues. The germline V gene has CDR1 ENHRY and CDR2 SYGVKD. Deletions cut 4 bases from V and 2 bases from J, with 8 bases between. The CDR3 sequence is CAISGGTQETQYF. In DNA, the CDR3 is TGTGCCATCAGTGGCGGGACTCAAGAGACCCAGTACTTC.

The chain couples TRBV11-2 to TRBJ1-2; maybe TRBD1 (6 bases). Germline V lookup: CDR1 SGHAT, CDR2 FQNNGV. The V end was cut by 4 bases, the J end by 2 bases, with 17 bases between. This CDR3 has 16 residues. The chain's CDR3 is CASSSPRLRGNYGYTF. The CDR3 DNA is TGTGCCAGCAGCTCCCCCCGGCTCAGGGGCAACTATGGCTACACCTTC.

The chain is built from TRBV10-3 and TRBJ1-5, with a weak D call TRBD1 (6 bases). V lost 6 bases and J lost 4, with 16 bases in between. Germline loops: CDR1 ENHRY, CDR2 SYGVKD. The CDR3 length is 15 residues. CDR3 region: CAISEQGNPNQPQHF. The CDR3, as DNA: TGTGCCATCAGCGAACAGGGAAACCCAAATCAGCCCCAGCATTTT.

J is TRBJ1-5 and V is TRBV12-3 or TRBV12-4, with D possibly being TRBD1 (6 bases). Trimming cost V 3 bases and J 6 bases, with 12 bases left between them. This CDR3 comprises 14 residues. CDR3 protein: CASSFLGAGQPQHF. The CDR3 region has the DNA TGTGCCAGCAGTTTTTTGGGGGCGGGTCAGCCCCAGCATTTT.

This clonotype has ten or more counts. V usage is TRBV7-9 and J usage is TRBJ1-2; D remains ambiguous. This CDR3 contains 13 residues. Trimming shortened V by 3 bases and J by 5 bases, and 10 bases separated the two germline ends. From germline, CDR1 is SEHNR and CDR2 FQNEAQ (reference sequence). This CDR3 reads CASSFSSVYGYTF. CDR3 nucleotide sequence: TGTGCCAGCAGCTTCTCGTCCGTATATGGCTACACCTTC.

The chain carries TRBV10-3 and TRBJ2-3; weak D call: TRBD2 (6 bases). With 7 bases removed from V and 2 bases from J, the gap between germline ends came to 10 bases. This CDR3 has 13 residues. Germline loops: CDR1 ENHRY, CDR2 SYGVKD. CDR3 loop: CAITTRVTDTQYF. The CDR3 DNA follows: TGTGCCATCACGACTAGGGTCACAGATACGCAGTATTTT.

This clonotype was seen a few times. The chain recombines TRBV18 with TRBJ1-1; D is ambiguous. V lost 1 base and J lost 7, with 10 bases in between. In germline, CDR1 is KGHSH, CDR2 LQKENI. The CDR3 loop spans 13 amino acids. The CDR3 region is CASSPLLGNEAFF. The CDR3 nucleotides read TGTGCCAGCTCACCACTTCTAGGGAATGAAGCTTTCTTT.

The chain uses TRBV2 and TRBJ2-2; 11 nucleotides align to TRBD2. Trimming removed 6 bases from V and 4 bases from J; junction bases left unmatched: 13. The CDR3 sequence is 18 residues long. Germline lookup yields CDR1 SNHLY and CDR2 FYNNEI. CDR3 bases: TGTGCCAGCAGGTTAGCGGGAGGGCCCTCGACGGGCACCGGGGAGCTGTTTTTT. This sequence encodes CASRLAGGPSTGTGELFF.

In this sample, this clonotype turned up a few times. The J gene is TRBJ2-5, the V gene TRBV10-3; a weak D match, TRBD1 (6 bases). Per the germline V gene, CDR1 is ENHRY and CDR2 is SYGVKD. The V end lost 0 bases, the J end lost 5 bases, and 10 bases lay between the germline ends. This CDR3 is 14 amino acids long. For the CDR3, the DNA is TGTGCCATCAGTGAGTCCGTAACAGGGGAGACCCAGTACTTC. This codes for CAISESVTGETQYF.

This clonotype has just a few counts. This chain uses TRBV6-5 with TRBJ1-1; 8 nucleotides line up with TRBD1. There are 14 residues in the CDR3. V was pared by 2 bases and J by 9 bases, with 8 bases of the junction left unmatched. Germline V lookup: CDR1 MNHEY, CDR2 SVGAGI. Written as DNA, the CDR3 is TGTGCCAGCAGTTACCAAACAGGACAGGGAAAAGCTTTCTTT. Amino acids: CASSYQTGQGKAFF.